The 15 T cell receptor beta chains below were found in one sample sequenced in a study of shared clonotypes between healthy human individuals (dated by TCRdb to the early 2020s). Libraries were made using the immunoSEQ multiplex PCR assay. TCRdb took this table from immuneACCESS and kept in-frame rearrangements with V and J called. Such tables lack part of the clones; where checked against another copy, unresolved V genes explain under half of the gap, and the rest is unexplained. The sample table contains more than 900,000 clones; only one count was recorded for more than 75% of them. The ten largest clones capture roughly 0.57% of the sample. The sample was memory CD4+ T cells from PBMCs. The cell subset or site label, read with the paper, signifies: CD45RA-negative fraction. These receptors were collected from a man aged 18 to 30 in good health. Some clones in this sample may be carry-over from other donors' samples.

V and J are TRBV7-2 and TRBJ2-1; 7 nucleotides line up with TRBD2. Per germline, CDR1 SGHTA and CDR2 FQGNSA. V lost 3 bases and J lost 5; bases outside the gene matches: 4. The CDR3 spans 14 residues. The CDR3: CASSFQRENNEQFF. In DNA, the CDR3 is TGTGCCAGCAGCTTCCAGCGGGAAAACAATGAGCAGTTCTTC.

The V gene is TRBV6-1, the J gene TRBJ2-7, with 8 bases aligning to TRBD2. Germline assignment: CDR1 MNHNS and CDR2 SASEGT. This CDR3 spans 15 amino acids. V lost 6 bases and J lost 4; bases outside the gene matches: 11. The CDR3 bases are TGTGCCAGCAGCCCAATGGCCGGGGGGGCTTACGAGCAGTACTTC. Residues: CASSPMAGGAYEQYF.

This clone was seen only once. The same CDR3 also results from other DNA sequences found in this sample. This chain connects TRBV28 to TRBJ1-4; D unresolved. Trimming took 3 bases from V and 8 from J, leaving 4 bases between them. This CDR3 spans 11 amino acids. Germline CDR1 and CDR2: MDHEN and SYDVKM. The CDR3 sequence: CASSLHEKLFF. In DNA, the CDR3 is TGTGCCAGCAGTTTGCACGAAAAACTGTTTTTT.

The chain carries TRBV10-1 and TRBJ1-2; D is unclear. There are 9 residues in the CDR3. Germline CDR1 and CDR2: WNHNN and SYGVQD (reference sequence). Trimming pared 11 bases from V and 4 bases from J, leaving 5 bases between. This CDR3 reads CAGPYGYTF. The CDR3 DNA follows: TGCGCCGGCCCCTATGGCTACACCTTC.

V is TRBV18 and J is TRBJ1-2; D call uncertain. The V gene lost 3 bases and the J gene lost 3 bases, with 17 bases spanning the gap. The CDR3 is 16 amino acids. Germline CDR1 is KGHSH and CDR2 is LQKENI. The DNA of the CDR3 is TGTGCCAGCTCACCCACTCGGGAGGGCGCCCACTATGGCTACACCTTC. It is translated as CASSPTREGAHYGYTF.

The CDR3 sequence: CASSSTGRDDQPQHF. CDR3 bases: TGTGCCAGTAGCTCCACAGGGAGGGACGATCAGCCCCAGCATTTT. J is TRBJ1-5 and V is TRBV19; TRBD1 might be the D (6 bases). V gave up 6 bases and J gave up 5 bases, with 17 bases separating them. CDR3 length: 15 residues. Germline lookup yields CDR1 LNHDA and CDR2 SQIVND (reference sequence).

The chain combines TRBV4-2 with TRBJ2-3, with D perhaps TRBD1 or TRBD2 (5 bases each). Looked up from germline, CDR1 is LGHNA and CDR2 is YNFKEQ. The CDR3 loop spans 16 amino acids. Trimming removed 1 base at V and 2 bases at J, with 13 bases between. DNA of the CDR3: TGTGCCAGCAGCCAAGTGGGGGACGGATTCACAGATACGCAGTATTTT. Translated: CASSQVGDGFTDTQYF.

CDR3 amino acids: CASSSIYTGPSNSPLHF. CDR3 coding DNA: TGTGCCAGCAGTTCTATATACACCGGGCCCTCGAATTCACCCCTCCACTTT. This chain links TRBV27 with TRBJ1-6; no reliable D call. This CDR3 is built from 17 residues. CDR1 is MNHEY and CDR2 is SMNVEV in the germline V gene (reference sequence). V shed 4 bases and J shed 7 bases, with 20 bases lying between them.

This clone came up once. This chain uses TRBV5-1 with TRBJ2-5, with D possibly being TRBD2 (5 bases). Germline values: CDR1 SGHRS, CDR2 YFSETQ. V was cut by 7 bases and J by 2 bases, with 18 bases left in between. The CDR3 extends over 15 amino acids. The CDR3 nucleotides read TGCGCCAGCCGCCCCAATGCCGGGAAACAAGAGACCCAGTACTTC. It encodes CASRPNAGKQETQYF.

The chain recombines TRBV5-1 with TRBJ1-1; the D gene is possibly TRBD1 (5 bases). CDR1 and CDR2 from the germline V gene are SGHRS and YFSETQ. This CDR3 spans 14 amino acids. V lost 5 bases to trimming and J lost 3 bases, with 14 bases between them. CDR3 coding DNA: TGCGCCAGCAGTGTAGAGGGGAGGGACACTGAAGCTTTCTTT. It yields the protein CASSVEGRDTEAFF.

This sequence joins TRBV9 and TRBJ2-7; D might be TRBD2 (5 bases). Germline values: CDR1 SGDLS, CDR2 YYNGEE. This CDR3 is 12 amino acids long. V lost 4 bases, J lost 11 bases, and 16 bases lay in between. Here the CDR3 DNA reads TGTGCCAGCAGCCCCTCTGAGGGATTGAAGTACTTC. Translation gives CASSPSEGLKYF.

For the CDR3, the DNA is TGTGCCAGCAGCCAAGGTCTGGGGGCGGAGACCCAGTACTTC. The encoded protein is CASSQGLGAETQYF. V and J are TRBV14 and TRBJ2-5, with D possibly matching TRBD1 (6 bases). Per germline, CDR1 SGHDN and CDR2 FVKESK. CDR3 length: 14 residues. The V end lost 1 base, the J end lost 5 bases, and 11 bases lay between the germline ends. Full variable domain (outside the CDR3, taken from reference TRBV14 and TRBJ2-5): EAGVTQFPSHSVIEKGQTVTLRCDPISGHDNLYWYRRVMGKEIKFLLHFVKESKQDESGMPNNRFLAERTGGTYSTLKVQPAELEDSGVYFCASSQGLGAETQYFGPGTRLLVL.

The CDR3 reads CASSPSAGRNTEAFF. The CDR3 DNA reads as TGTGCCAGCTCACCATCGGCAGGTAGAAACACTGAAGCTTTCTTT. V gene TRBV18 combines with J gene TRBJ1-1; D remains unclear. The CDR3 is 15 amino acids. Germline V gives CDR1 KGHSH, CDR2 LQKENI. V lost 2 bases and J lost 2, with 12 bases in between. Full variable domain (remainder filled in from reference TRBV18 and TRBJ1-1): NAGVMQNPRHLVRRRGQEARLRCSPMKGHSHVYWYRQLPEEGLKFMVYLQKENIIDESGMPKERFSAEFPKEGPSILRIQQVVRGDSAAYFCASSPSAGRNTEAFFGQGTRLTVV.

This chain connects TRBV18 to TRBJ1-1; D is ambiguous. Trimming took 5 bases from V and 3 from J, leaving 16 bases between them. The length of the CDR3 is 15 residues. The germline CDR1 and CDR2 sequences are KGHSH and LQKENI. The CDR3 here is CASSTQGGSDTEAFF. In nucleotides, the CDR3 is TGTGCCAGCTCAACTCAAGGAGGGTCGGACACTGAAGCTTTCTTT.

This chain uses TRBV2 with TRBJ2-5; no clear D gene. Germline V CDR1 and CDR2: SNHLY, FYNNEI. The CDR3 is 11 residues long. Trimming took 10 bases from V and 3 from J, leaving 9 bases between them. The CDR3 DNA sequence: TGTGCCACCAGAAAGGAAGAGACCCAGTACTTC. It yields the protein CATRKEETQYF.